A selection of T cell receptor beta chains follows, all from one sample in a study of blood T cell repertoires in COVID-19. Using immunoSEQ multiplex PCR, the repertoire was profiled, and TCRdb retains in-frame clones only, with some absent. The sample records more than 45,000 clones, around nine tenths being singletons. The source material was peripheral blood. The source is an older woman with active COVID-19. The conserved cysteine and the conserved F or W are not part of the CDR3 here. The order of the fields is V gene, J gene, clone size, CDR3 protein. Not all rows give a size; the values are once, few, many and, for expanded clones, a class.

V gene: TRBV10-2
J gene: TRBJ2-1
clone size: NA
CDR3 protein: ATTGLIYNEQF

V gene: TRBV2
J gene: TRBJ2-3
clone size: NA
CDR3 protein: ASRRDRDFSTDTQY

V gene: TRBV19
J gene: TRBJ1-4
clone size: NA
CDR3 protein: ASSIQNSRNEKLF

V gene: TRBV7-2
J gene: TRBJ2-7
clone size: NA
CDR3 protein: ASSLWDRGGEQY

V gene: TRBV6-6
J gene: TRBJ1-1
clone size: NA
CDR3 protein: ASSRYTGAIEAF

V gene: TRBV18
J gene: TRBJ2-7
clone size: NA
CDR3 protein: ASSPGSGQLGISYEQY

V gene: TRBV19
J gene: TRBJ2-7
clone size: NA
CDR3 protein: ASSKRKERYEQY

V gene: TRBV7-9
J gene: TRBJ2-5
clone size: once
CDR3 protein: ASSLVGGQRETQETQY

V gene: TRBV1
J gene: TRBJ2-1
clone size: NA
CDR3 protein: TSSPYRGSYNEQF

V gene: TRBV7-2
J gene: TRBJ1-6
clone size: NA
CDR3 protein: ASSYRGREGTPLH

V gene: TRBV4-1
J gene: TRBJ2-7
clone size: NA
CDR3 protein: ASSQKGGSGSPSYEQY

V gene: TRBV6-5
J gene: TRBJ1-1
clone size: NA
CDR3 protein: ASTRDTEAF

V gene: TRBV18
J gene: TRBJ2-1
clone size: NA
CDR3 protein: ASSPGGRGEQF

V gene: TRBV7-3
J gene: TRBJ2-7
clone size: few
CDR3 protein: ASSASGRASEQY

V gene: TRBV6-1
J gene: TRBJ2-3
clone size: NA
CDR3 protein: ASSESWDSFPDTQY

V gene: TRBV5-1
J gene: TRBJ1-5
clone size: few
CDR3 protein: ASSLEDRGGNQPQH

V gene: TRBV4-2
J gene: TRBJ2-7
clone size: NA
CDR3 protein: ASSQGQGLAAEQY

V gene: TRBV6-2/TRBV6-3
J gene: TRBJ2-7
clone size: NA
CDR3 protein: ASSYYNRPYEQY

V gene: TRBV20-1
J gene: TRBJ1-4
clone size: NA
CDR3 protein: SASGVTGEKLF

V gene: TRBV19
J gene: TRBJ2-1
clone size: NA
CDR3 protein: ASSIGLRTGGPVYNEQF

V gene: TRBV2
J gene: TRBJ1-2
clone size: NA
CDR3 protein: AGAAGVNYGYT

V gene: TRBV5-6
J gene: TRBJ2-1
clone size: NA
CDR3 protein: ASSPAGSNEQF

V gene: TRBV19
J gene: TRBJ2-6
clone size: NA
CDR3 protein: ASSFTGANVLT

V gene: TRBV24-1
J gene: TRBJ2-1
clone size: NA
CDR3 protein: ATSDGTGLNNEQF

V gene: TRBV6-4
J gene: TRBJ1-5
clone size: few
CDR3 protein: ASSDRSEQPQH

V gene: TRBV5-6
J gene: TRBJ1-2
clone size: NA
CDR3 protein: ASIRGGFGYT

V gene: TRBV20-1
J gene: TRBJ1-1
clone size: NA
CDR3 protein: SASGTLNTEAF

V gene: TRBV30
J gene: TRBJ1-2
clone size: NA
CDR3 protein: ALIRQGYYGYT

V gene: TRBV29-1
J gene: TRBJ2-7
clone size: NA
CDR3 protein: SVLSPTLYEQY

V gene: TRBV5-5
J gene: TRBJ1-2
clone size: NA
CDR3 protein: ASSFQGEIGYT

V gene: TRBV19
J gene: TRBJ1-1
clone size: NA
CDR3 protein: ASRPPGQGSHGSTEAF

V gene: TRBV28
J gene: TRBJ1-6
clone size: NA
CDR3 protein: ASSTEAPLH

V gene: TRBV4-2
J gene: TRBJ2-1
clone size: NA
CDR3 protein: ASTKASGVDNEQF

V gene: TRBV5-1
J gene: TRBJ2-7
clone size: NA
CDR3 protein: ASSWIGGTSSYEQY

V gene: TRBV9
J gene: TRBJ2-5
clone size: NA
CDR3 protein: ASSAWTSGQETQY

V gene: TRBV18
J gene: TRBJ1-1
clone size: NA
CDR3 protein: ASSPPSTNTEAF

V gene: TRBV5-1
J gene: TRBJ2-4
clone size: once
CDR3 protein: ASSLSVAKNIQY

V gene: TRBV19
J gene: TRBJ2-1
clone size: once
CDR3 protein: ACGRAYNEQF

V gene: TRBV7-3
J gene: TRBJ2-3
clone size: NA
CDR3 protein: ASSLIGSGSIDTQY

V gene: TRBV7-8
J gene: TRBJ2-3
clone size: NA
CDR3 protein: ASSGTGAITDTQY

V gene: TRBV24-1
J gene: TRBJ2-1
clone size: NA
CDR3 protein: ATSKPGGAYNEQF

V gene: TRBV27
J gene: TRBJ2-7
clone size: NA
CDR3 protein: ASSSDRGWYEQY

V gene: TRBV18
J gene: TRBJ1-2
clone size: NA
CDR3 protein: ASSPQVKDYGYT

V gene: TRBV15
J gene: TRBJ1-1
clone size: NA
CDR3 protein: ATRRTSNTEAF

V gene: TRBV7-2
J gene: TRBJ1-1
clone size: NA
CDR3 protein: ASNLGQRPNTEAF

V gene: TRBV6-5
J gene: TRBJ2-7
clone size: NA
CDR3 protein: ASSSLGGRANEQY

V gene: TRBV19
J gene: TRBJ2-3
clone size: NA
CDR3 protein: ASSIVAPDTQY

V gene: TRBV9
J gene: TRBJ1-3
clone size: once
CDR3 protein: ASSIRDSAGNTIY

V gene: TRBV24-1
J gene: TRBJ2-5
clone size: NA
CDR3 protein: ATSDEGLAGGETQY

V gene: TRBV27
J gene: TRBJ2-3
clone size: NA
CDR3 protein: ASSLFGRPTDTQY

V gene: TRBV28
J gene: TRBJ1-2
clone size: NA
CDR3 protein: ASSHRQGAGNYGYT

V gene: TRBV5-8
J gene: TRBJ1-1
clone size: NA
CDR3 protein: ASSFNAHRGGNTEAF

V gene: TRBV25-1
J gene: TRBJ2-3
clone size: NA
CDR3 protein: ASSEYSGSGGDTQY

V gene: TRBV4-1
J gene: TRBJ1-1
clone size: NA
CDR3 protein: ASSQDPGGTADNTEAF

V gene: TRBV7-2
J gene: TRBJ2-1
clone size: NA
CDR3 protein: ASSLSSGRSHEQF

V gene: TRBV19
J gene: TRBJ1-6
clone size: NA
CDR3 protein: ASLDTGLDSYNSPLH

V gene: TRBV30
J gene: TRBJ2-7
clone size: NA
CDR3 protein: AWSKGLAENYEQY